The 16 T cell receptor beta chains listed next were all sequenced from one sample in a study of shared clonotypes between healthy human individuals. The table came from immunoSEQ multiplex PCR; TCRdb's copy has only in-frame clones and leaves some out. The data show approximately 2.4 million clones, approximately 96% seen once. Material for sequencing was naive CD4+ T cells sorted from blood. Subset of the sample: CD45RA+ positively selected. All receptors derive from a man younger than 35 in good health.

V gene TRBV19 combines with J gene TRBJ1-3; TRBD1 is a possible D gene (6 bases). Trimming removed 10 bases at V and 2 bases at J, with 18 bases between. Per germline, CDR1 LNHDA and CDR2 SQIVND (reference sequence). The CDR3 runs 15 residues. The chain's CDR3 is CATQTRGNPGNTIYF. CDR3 in DNA: TGTGCCACTCAAACGAGGGGGAATCCTGGAAACACCATATATTTT.

The chain is built from TRBV29-1 and TRBJ2-3; TRBD2 aligns across 10 bases. V shed 6 bases and J 4 bases; nucleotides not matched to a gene: 10. The CDR3 is 15 residues long. Germline CDR1 reads SQVTM; CDR2 reads ANQGSEA. The CDR3 DNA reads TGCAGCGTCTTAGCGGCTAGCGGGAGTGCAGATACGCAGTATTTT. It specifies CSVLAASGSADTQYF.

This clone was detected once. CDR3 region: CASSLGVLTDTQYF. CDR3 sequence (DNA): TGTGCCAGCAGCTTAGGGGTGTTGACAGATACGCAGTATTTT. V is TRBV7-9 and J is TRBJ2-3; D is unclear. CDR1 and CDR2 (germline): SEHNR, FQNEAQ (reference sequence). V lost 1 base and J 3 bases, leaving 8 bases between the germline ends. This CDR3 contains 14 residues. The full variable domain, with the rest looked up from reference TRBV7-9 and TRBJ2-3, is DTGVSQNPRHKITKRGQNVTFRCDPISEHNRLYWYRQTLGQGPEFLTYFQNEAQLEKSRLLSDRFSAERPKGSFSTLEIQRTEQGDSAMYLCASSLGVLTDTQYFGPGTRLTVL.

For this clone: The sample has other DNA sequences that encode this CDR3 too. The chain recombines TRBV5-4 with TRBJ2-3; TRBD2 agrees at 9 bases. The CDR3 runs to 15 residues. After removal of 0 bases from V and 2 bases from J, the junction contained 1 base not matched to a gene. Germline assignment: CDR1 SGHNT and CDR2 YYREEE (reference sequence). The CDR3 region is CASSLVAGATDTQYF. For the CDR3, the DNA is TGTGCCAGCAGCTTGGTAGCGGGGGCCACAGATACGCAGTATTTT.

The J gene is TRBJ2-1, the V gene TRBV28, with D perhaps matching TRBD1 (6 bases). The CDR3 sequence is 13 residues long. With 5 bases removed from V and 9 bases from J, the gap between germline ends came to 14 bases. The V gene's germline CDR1 is MDHEN and CDR2 SYDVKM. CDR3 region: CASSRLQGSEQFF. CDR3 nucleotide sequence: TGTGCCAGCAGTCGCCTACAGGGCAGTGAGCAGTTCTTC. Drawing the rest from reference TRBV28 and TRBJ2-1, the complete variable domain is DVKVTQSSRYLVKRTGEKVFLECVQDMDHENMFWYRQDPGLGLRLIYFSYDVKMKEKGDIPEGYSVSREKKERFSLILESASTNQTSMYLCASSRLQGSEQFFGPGTRLTVL.

Here the CDR3 reads CASSLATGTGGQPQHF. In nucleotides, the CDR3 is TGTGCCAGCAGCTTAGCGACGGGGACAGGGGGTCAGCCCCAGCATTTT. The genes are TRBV7-8 and TRBJ1-5, with 11 bases fitting TRBD1. The CDR3 extends over 16 amino acids. The ends lost 0 bases at V and 6 bases at J; junction bases unmatched: 4. Germline V gene lookup returns CDR1 SGHVS and CDR2 FQNEAQ.

A word on this clone: This specimen includes other DNA sequences encoding the same CDR3. The chain recombines TRBV10-3 with TRBJ2-2; possible D gene TRBD1, 5 bases. V lost 8 bases and J lost 2, with 6 bases in between. Germline loops: CDR1 ENHRY, CDR2 SYGVKD. The CDR3 is made up of 12 amino acids. CDR3 sequence reads: CAIQGNTGELFF. In DNA, the CDR3 is TGTGCCATCCAGGGTAACACCGGGGAGCTGTTTTTT.

The V and J genes are TRBV28 and TRBJ2-1; 10 bases agree with TRBD2. There are 15 residues in the CDR3. The germline V gene has CDR1 MDHEN and CDR2 SYDVKM. V lost 6 bases to trimming and J lost 3 bases; unmatched junction nucleotides: 5. The chain's CDR3 is CASRLAGGRYNEQFF. In DNA form, the CDR3 reads TGTGCCAGCAGATTAGCGGGGGGACGCTACAATGAGCAGTTCTTC. Variable domain in full (rest from reference TRBV28 and TRBJ2-1): DVKVTQSSRYLVKRTGEKVFLECVQDMDHENMFWYRQDPGLGLRLIYFSYDVKMKEKGDIPEGYSVSREKKERFSLILESASTNQTSMYLCASRLAGGRYNEQFFGPGTRLTVL.

Comment on this clone: Distinct nucleotide sequences in the sample also encode this CDR3. The J gene is TRBJ2-7, the V gene TRBV2; D may be TRBD1 (5 bases). CDR3 length equals 11 residues. V gave up 6 bases and J gave up 6 bases, with 9 bases separating them. Germline V gene lookup returns CDR1 SNHLY and CDR2 FYNNEI. Here the CDR3 reads CASRLQGEQYF. CDR3 in DNA: TGTGCCAGCAGACTCCAGGGCGAGCAGTACTTC.

This chain connects TRBV6-1 to TRBJ2-7; D is uncertain. Trimming cost V 0 bases and J 2 bases, with 8 bases left between them. Germline CDR1 MNHNS, CDR2 SASEGT. The CDR3 contains 14 residues. CDR3 in amino acids: CASSEADAPYEQYF. In DNA form, the CDR3 reads TGTGCCAGCAGTGAAGCCGACGCACCCTACGAGCAGTACTTC.

This clone was counted once. The chain has TRBV2 and TRBJ1-5; a weak D match, TRBD1 (5 bases). The CDR3 runs 13 residues. Deletions cut 6 bases from V and 3 bases from J, with 9 bases between. The germline gives CDR1 SNHLY, CDR2 FYNNEI. The DNA for the CDR3 is TGTGCCAGCAGAGGGGTGTTCAATCAGCCCCAGCATTTT. This encodes CASRGVFNQPQHF.

This chain links TRBV30 with TRBJ2-3; 12 bases fit TRBD2. The CDR3 totals 15 residues. CDR1 is GTSNPN and CDR2 is SVGIG in the germline V gene (reference sequence). Trimming took 1 base from V and 4 from J; bases not matched to a gene: 3. CDR3 amino acids: CAWSAGLAGSDTQYF. The DNA for the CDR3 is TGTGCCTGGAGTGCGGGACTAGCGGGTTCAGATACGCAGTATTTT.

This clone has a single count. The rearrangement links TRBV5-1 to TRBJ2-5, with 8 bases fitting TRBD2. Germline values: CDR1 SGHRS, CDR2 YFSETQ. The CDR3 has 14 amino acids. V lost 3 bases, J lost 5 bases, and 6 bases stayed unmatched. Here the CDR3 reads CASSYDAGGETQYF. As DNA, the CDR3 is TGCGCCAGCAGCTACGATGCGGGGGGTGAGACCCAGTACTTC.

The V and J genes are TRBV5-6 and TRBJ2-7; D is unresolved. CDR3 length equals 15 residues. The germline V and J ends were trimmed by 5 bases and 2 bases, with 17 bases remaining between them. Germline loops: CDR1 SGHDT, CDR2 YYEEEE. Written as DNA, the CDR3 is TGTGCCAGCAGTATTGGGCCAGCGAGCCCCTACGAGCAGTACTTC. Protein: CASSIGPASPYEQYF.

The chain recombines TRBV5-4 with TRBJ2-3; 7 bases are shared with TRBD2. This CDR3 spans 14 amino acids. V lost 0 bases and J lost 5; bases outside the gene matches: 3. Germline V gene data show CDR1 as SGHNT and CDR2 as YYREEE (reference sequence). CDR3 protein: CASSLEAGVDTQYF. The DNA of the CDR3 is TGTGCCAGCAGCTTGGAGGCGGGAGTAGATACGCAGTATTTT.

The DNA of the CDR3 is TGCGCCAGCAGCTTGGGGAGCAAAAGCCAGGAGACCCAGTACTTC. Residues: CASSLGSKSQETQYF. The V gene is TRBV5-1, the J gene TRBJ2-5; D is unclear. V was shortened by 0 bases and J by 5 bases, with 14 bases between the two germline ends. Per the germline V gene, CDR1 is SGHRS and CDR2 is YFSETQ. This CDR3 is 15 amino acids long.